The text below deals with one T cell receptor beta chain. Repertoires were generated with immunoSEQ multiplex PCR, while TCRdb's copy carries only in-frame clones and drops some. The sample has under 55,000 clones; 85% to 95% are singletons. The source of the sample is a study of T cell changes during pregnancy in multiple sclerosis. CDR3 length equals 14 residues. The V end was cut by 3 bases, the J end by 5 bases, with 11 bases between. Germline loops: CDR1 SGHTA, CDR2 FQGNSA. V is TRBV7-2 and J is TRBJ1-5; possible D gene TRBD1, 5 bases. The clonotype was recovered from a female donor with multiple sclerosis, enrolled in a pregnancy study. Material: CD4+ T cells from peripheral blood mononuclear cells, obtained in the third trimester of pregnancy. The CDR3 DNA sequence: TGTGCCAGCAGCTTGGTAGGGGCAGATCAGCCCCAGCATTTT. It translates to CASSLVGADQPQHF.